This T cell receptor beta chain originates from a study of blood T cell repertoires in COVID-19. About the study: The United States, Italy and Spain supplied acute and convalescent COVID-19 samples.

As handled by the study authors: Estimates of nucleated cell counts were drawn from the amplification of reference gene primers. Sequencing used immunoSEQ multiplex PCR; TCRdb keeps in-frame clones, though not all of them. V, J and clone size reflect that table, while D and trimming were determined from the DNA. The data show under 250,000 clones, 65% to 85% seen once. Trimming cost V 2 bases and J 3 bases, with 10 bases left between them. Germline V gene lookup returns CDR1 ENHRY and CDR2 SYGVKD. This CDR3 contains 14 residues. The material sequenced was peripheral blood. The TCR comes from a man aged 50-59 years with active or convalescent COVID-19. This sequence joins TRBV10-3 and TRBJ1-1; no definite D call. CDR3 loop: CAISERGTDTEAFF. DNA of the CDR3: TGTGCCATCAGTGAGCGGGGAACGGACACTGAAGCTTTCTTT.